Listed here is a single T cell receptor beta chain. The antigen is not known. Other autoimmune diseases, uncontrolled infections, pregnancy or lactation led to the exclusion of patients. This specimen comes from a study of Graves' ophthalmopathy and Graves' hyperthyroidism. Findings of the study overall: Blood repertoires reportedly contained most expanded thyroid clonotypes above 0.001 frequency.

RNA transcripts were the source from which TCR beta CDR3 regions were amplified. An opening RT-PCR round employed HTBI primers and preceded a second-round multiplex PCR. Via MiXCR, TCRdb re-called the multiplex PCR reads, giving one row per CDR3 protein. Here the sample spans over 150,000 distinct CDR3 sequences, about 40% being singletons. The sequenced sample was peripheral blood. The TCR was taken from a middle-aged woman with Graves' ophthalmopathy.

As DNA, the CDR3 is TGTGCCTGGAGTGAACGGAGCCCGGGACAAGGCAATTCACCCCTCCACTTT. This sequence encodes CAWSERSPGQGNSPLHF. V and J are TRBV30 and TRBJ1-6, with a weak D call TRBD1 (6 bases). This CDR3 is built from 17 residues. Germline values: CDR1 GTSNPN, CDR2 SVGIG (reference sequence). Trimming took 1 base from V and 7 from J, leaving 20 bases between them.